This passage covers 31 T cell receptor beta chains from one sample sequenced in a study of shared T cell receptors in the human thymus. Sequencing was performed with immunoSEQ multiplex PCR; in TCRdb, only in-frame clones are kept and a portion is missing. The sample gives about 380,000 clones, more than 85% of which show up once; approximately 0.02% is in the top ten. Sequenced input: thymocytes. The origin of the receptors is a human donor.

The chain is built from TRBV23-1 and TRBJ1-2; TRBD1 matches 7 bases. TRBV23-1 carries the ORF label, with uncertain function. The CDR3 runs to 15 residues. J was trimmed by 6 bases and V by 0 bases; bases with no gene match: 7. CDR3 DNA sequence: TGCGCCAGCAGTCAATCAGAGGGGGCTAGGGATGGCTACACCTTC. Translating it yields CASSQSEGARDGYTF.

The J gene is TRBJ2-3, the V gene TRBV9; no firm D call. Germline lookup yields CDR1 SGDLS and CDR2 YYNGEE. There are 13 residues in the CDR3. V lost 0 bases to trimming and J lost 6 bases, with 8 bases between them. This CDR3 is CASSVARCDTQYF. The CDR3 DNA is TGTGCCAGCAGCGTAGCTAGGTGCGATACGCAGTATTTT.

The chain uses TRBV4-1 and TRBJ1-2; a possible D gene is TRBD1 (5 bases). Germline values: CDR1 MGHRA, CDR2 YSYEKL. V dropped 4 bases and J dropped 2 bases, with 23 bases sitting between them. The CDR3 extends over 18 amino acids. The CDR3 DNA reads as TGCGCCAGCAGCCCGTCCGTCTTCAATGACAGCTCGAACTATGGCTACACCTTC. This encodes CASSPSVFNDSSNYGYTF.

The chain combines TRBV6-1 with TRBJ1-5; unclear D gene. The germline gives CDR1 MNHNS, CDR2 SASEGT. The CDR3 is made up of 12 amino acids. Trimming removed 7 bases at V and 6 bases at J, with 10 bases between. The CDR3 nucleotides read TGTGCCAGCACTACATGTAGTCAGCCCCAGCATTTT. Its translation is CASTTCSQPQHF.

This chain uses TRBV7-9 with TRBJ1-3; the D is unclear. The CDR3 length is 15 residues. The germline V and J ends were trimmed by 4 bases and 0 bases, with 10 bases remaining between them. Germline lookup yields CDR1 SEHNR and CDR2 FQNEAQ (reference sequence). The CDR3 reads CASSSPSGSGNTIYF. The CDR3 DNA reads as TGTGCCAGCAGCTCCCCCAGCGGCTCTGGAAACACCATATATTTT.

The chain has TRBV20-1 and TRBJ1-1; D is undetermined. The CDR3 sequence is 10 residues long. Trimming took 2 bases from V and 8 from J, leaving 6 bases between them. Germline CDR1 and CDR2: DFQATT and SNEGSKA (reference sequence). The CDR3 DNA follows: TGCAGTGCTAGACCGGAGGAAGCTTTCTTT. Amino acid sequence: CSARPEEAFF.

The rearrangement joins TRBV5-6 to TRBJ2-2; 9 bases map to TRBD1. Germline CDR1 and CDR2: SGHDT and YYEEEE. The CDR3 runs to 16 residues. Unmatched junction bases numbered 6, after V lost 3 bases and J lost 3 bases. CDR3 in DNA: TGTGCCAGCAGCTCGGACAGGGGCCGGGACACCGGGGAGCTGTTTTTT. Residues: CASSSDRGRDTGELFF.

Comment on this clone: Other DNA sequences from this sample encode an identical CDR3 as well. The rearrangement joins TRBV30 to TRBJ1-5, with TRBD1 matching 7 bases. The V gene end was trimmed by 3 bases and the J gene end by 4 bases; junction bases not matched to a gene: 0. The CDR3 has 12 amino acids. Germline V gives CDR1 GTSNPN, CDR2 SVGIG (reference sequence). The CDR3 is CAWSRGNQPQHF. The DNA for the CDR3 is TGTGCCTGGAGCAGGGGGAATCAGCCCCAGCATTTT.

The J gene is TRBJ2-1, the V gene TRBV27; maybe TRBD2 (6 bases). CDR3 length: 17 residues. Trimming took off 4 bases at V and 8 bases at J, with 24 bases between the two ends. Germline V lookup: CDR1 MNHEY, CDR2 SMNVEV (reference sequence). CDR3 protein: CASSWEAEARGRDEQFF. CDR3 DNA sequence: TGTGCCAGCAGTTGGGAGGCTGAGGCTAGGGGTAGAGATGAGCAGTTCTTC.

V and J are TRBV7-6 and TRBJ2-7, with D maybe TRBD1 (5 bases). The germline gives CDR1 SGHVS, CDR2 FNYEAQ. Trimming left V 1 base short and J 5 bases short, with 9 bases between. The CDR3 consists of 13 residues. CDR3 DNA: TGTGCCAGCAGCTTAGACCCAGGGAACGAGCAGTACTTC. Translation gives CASSLDPGNEQYF. Full variable domain (rest looked up from reference TRBV7-6 and TRBJ2-7): GAGVSQSPRYKVTKRGQDVALRCDPISGHVSLYWYRQALGQGPEFLTYFNYEAQQDKSGLPNDRFSAERPEGSISTLTIQRTEQRDSAMYRCASSLDPGNEQYFGPGTRLTVT.

The chain joins TRBV28 to TRBJ2-6; no firm D call. V lost 0 bases, J lost 0 bases, and 12 bases lay in between. The CDR3 loop spans 18 amino acids. Germline V lookup: CDR1 MDHEN, CDR2 SYDVKM. The CDR3: CASSLWGSGVSGANVLTF. The CDR3 DNA reads TGTGCCAGCAGTTTATGGGGGTCTGGAGTCTCTGGGGCCAACGTCCTGACTTTC.

This chain connects TRBV4-1 to TRBJ2-3; 8 bases map to TRBD1. CDR1 is MGHRA, CDR2 YSYEKL, per germline. CDR3 length equals 17 residues. The V gene end was trimmed by 3 bases and the J gene end by 2 bases; junction bases not matched to a gene: 10. CDR3 sequence (DNA): TGCGCCAGCAGCCAGGTGGAGAGACAGGGGCACACAGATACGCAGTATTTT. Residues: CASSQVERQGHTDTQYF.

In its sample, this clone was seen once. The chain has TRBV27 and TRBJ1-5, with D possibly being TRBD1 (6 bases). The V gene's germline CDR1 is MNHEY and CDR2 SMNVEV (reference sequence). The CDR3 runs 14 residues. The ends were cut back, 9 bases at V and 1 base at J, with 13 bases in the middle. CDR3 loop: CASSRQGSNQPQHF. Here the CDR3 DNA reads TGTGCCAGTTCAAGGCAGGGGAGCAATCAGCCCCAGCATTTT.

The chain couples TRBV6-4 to TRBJ2-1; 7 bases line up with TRBD2. Per germline, CDR1 MRHNA and CDR2 SNTAGT. The junction had 9 bases not matched to a gene; V was cut back by 0 bases and J by 4 bases. The CDR3 totals 17 residues. The CDR3: CASSDSKSSGAYNEQFF. The CDR3 DNA reads as TGTGCCAGCAGTGACTCGAAATCTAGCGGAGCGTACAATGAGCAGTTCTTC.

The chain joins TRBV4-3 to TRBJ2-2; 12 nucleotides line up with TRBD2. CDR1 LGHNA and CDR2 YSLEER come from the germline V gene. The CDR3 contains 18 residues. V dropped 1 base and J dropped 5; count of bases not matched to a gene: 8. CDR3 bases: TGCGCCAGCAGCCAAGTGCTAGCGGGAGGGCCCGAAACCGGGGAGCTGTTTTTT. Protein product: CASSQVLAGGPETGELFF.

The chain uses TRBV7-9 and TRBJ2-3; D uncertain. From germline, CDR1 is SEHNR and CDR2 FQNEAQ (reference sequence). V was cut by 5 bases and J by 3 bases, with 9 bases left in between. CDR3 length: 13 amino acids. CDR3 amino acids: CASSGPNTDTQYF. CDR3 bases: TGTGCCAGCAGCGGGCCGAATACAGATACGCAGTATTTT.

In this sample, this clone turned up once. The rearrangement links TRBV5-1 to TRBJ2-3, with D unclear. The CDR3 runs to 13 residues. The V end lost 1 base, the J end lost 3 bases, and 6 bases lay between the germline ends. Germline-derived CDR1 and CDR2 are SGHRS and YFSETQ. This CDR3 reads CASSLPHTDTQYF. CDR3 coding DNA: TGCGCCAGCAGCTTGCCCCATACAGATACGCAGTATTTT.

CDR3: CASSPPKSGIRANYGYTF. CDR3 nucleotide sequence: TGTGCCAGCAGCCCCCCCAAGAGCGGCATTAGAGCTAACTATGGCTACACCTTC. This rearrangement joins TRBV7-9 to TRBJ1-2; D uncertain. V lost 5 bases to trimming and J lost 0 bases, with 22 bases between them. This CDR3 contains 18 residues. Germline values: CDR1 SEHNR, CDR2 FQNEAQ (reference sequence).

The chain is built from TRBV14 and TRBJ1-2, with a weak D call TRBD1 (5 bases). The CDR3 runs to 16 residues. V was shortened by 0 bases and J by 8 bases, with 19 bases between the two germline ends. Germline CDR1 SGHDN, CDR2 FVKESK. The CDR3 spells CASSQEWPGGPLGYTF. CDR3 DNA sequence: TGTGCCAGCAGCCAAGAGTGGCCCGGGGGACCCCTCGGCTACACCTTC.

J is TRBJ1-2 and V is TRBV7-7, with a weak D call TRBD1 (6 bases). The CDR3 runs to 13 residues. Trimming removed 0 bases at V and 6 bases at J, with 8 bases between. Germline values: CDR1 SSHAT, CDR2 FNYEAQ (reference sequence). The CDR3 loop reads CASSLAAGDGYTF. The CDR3, as DNA: TGTGCCAGCAGCTTAGCGGCAGGGGATGGCTACACCTTC.

V gene TRBV19 combines with J gene TRBJ1-4; 7 bases agree with TRBD1. This CDR3 has 16 residues. The junction had 8 bases not matched to a gene; V was cut back by 3 bases and J by 4 bases. Looked up from germline, CDR1 is LNHDA and CDR2 is SQIVND (reference sequence). CDR3 nucleotides: TGTGCCAGTAGTATCCCAACAGGGGACCTTAATGAAAAACTGTTTTTT. Amino acids: CASSIPTGDLNEKLFF. The entire variable domain, with the rest obtained from reference TRBV19 and TRBJ1-4, is as follows: DGGITQSPKYLFRKEGQNVTLSCEQNLNHDAMYWYRQDPGQGLRLIYYSQIVNDFQKGDIAEGYSVSREKKESFPLTVTSAQKNPTAFYLCASSIPTGDLNEKLFFGSGTQLSVL.

The J gene is TRBJ2-5, the V gene TRBV10-3, with TRBD2 matching over 12 bases. Trimming removed 4 bases from V and 2 bases from J; junction bases left unmatched: 11. The CDR3 is 18 residues long. The germline V gene encodes CDR1 ENHRY and CDR2 SYGVKD. The CDR3 sequence: CAISAPTRTSGIQETQYF. In DNA form, the CDR3 reads TGTGCCATCAGTGCACCCACTCGGACTAGCGGGATACAAGAGACCCAGTACTTC.

This chain links TRBV4-3 with TRBJ2-7, with TRBD1 matching 9 bases. The CDR3 spans 15 residues. V lost 0 bases and J lost 3; bases outside the gene matches: 3. From germline, CDR1 is LGHNA and CDR2 YSLEER. The CDR3 DNA follows: TGCGCCAGCAGCCAAGATCCGGGACAGGGCTACGAGCAGTACTTC. Residues: CASSQDPGQGYEQYF.

The chain recombines TRBV7-9 with TRBJ1-6; D not resolved. V gave up 5 bases and J gave up 8 bases, with 19 bases separating them. The germline CDR1 and CDR2 sequences are SEHNR and FQNEAQ (reference sequence). The CDR3 loop spans 16 amino acids. This chain's CDR3 is CASSPRTEATHSPLHF. CDR3 bases: TGTGCCAGCAGCCCCCGGACCGAGGCTACCCATTCACCCCTCCACTTT.

This chain connects TRBV5-1 to TRBJ2-3; 13 bases map to TRBD2. The CDR3 is 18 residues long. The V segment lost 5 bases and the J segment 3 bases; nucleotides outside the gene matches: 12. Germline CDR1 SGHRS, CDR2 YFSETQ. The chain's CDR3 is CASSSPRGTSGKTDTQYF. Written as DNA, the CDR3 is TGCGCCAGCAGTTCGCCAAGGGGGACTAGCGGGAAAACAGATACGCAGTATTTT.

The chain combines TRBV28 with TRBJ2-2; D gene unclear. The germline CDR1 and CDR2 sequences are MDHEN and SYDVKM. Trimming left V 3 bases short and J 5 bases short, with 7 bases between. The CDR3 is 13 amino acids. For the CDR3, the DNA is TGTGCCAGCAGTTTCCGGCAAACCGGGGAGCTGTTTTTT. Residues: CASSFRQTGELFF. Full variable domain (remainder filled in from reference TRBV28 and TRBJ2-2): DVKVTQSSRYLVKRTGEKVFLECVQDMDHENMFWYRQDPGLGLRLIYFSYDVKMKEKGDIPEGYSVSREKKERFSLILESASTNQTSMYLCASSFRQTGELFFGEGSRLTVL.

The chain has TRBV10-3 and TRBJ2-7; 7 nucleotides align to TRBD2. V shed 7 bases, J shed 5 bases, and the junction held 5 bases outside the gene matches. The CDR3 totals 12 residues. The V gene's germline CDR1 is ENHRY and CDR2 SYGVKD. CDR3 amino acids: CAIKAGVHEQYF. The CDR3 DNA sequence: TGTGCCATCAAGGCGGGAGTCCACGAGCAGTACTTC.

This clone was observed a single time. The chain employs TRBV6-6 and TRBJ2-2, with 8 bases matching TRBD2. Germline CDR1 MNHNY, CDR2 SVGAGI (reference sequence). Germline trimming cut 6 bases from V and 5 bases from J; bases unmatched to any gene: 2. CDR3 size: 13 residues. The CDR3 bases are TGTGCCAGCAGCAGACTAGCGACCGGGGAGCTGTTTTTT. Amino acids: CASSRLATGELFF.

The chain employs TRBV12-5 and TRBJ1-1; 7 bases align to TRBD1. This CDR3 has 18 residues. Germline V lookup: CDR1 LGHNT, CDR2 FRNRAP. The J segment lost 1 base and the V segment lost 5 bases, leaving 16 bases of the junction unmatched. The CDR3 here is CASGREEGQPEPNTEAFF. In DNA, the CDR3 is TGTGCTAGTGGTCGGGAGGAGGGACAGCCGGAGCCGAACACTGAAGCTTTCTTT.

Regarding this clone: Other DNA variants within this sample encode the same CDR3. J is TRBJ2-1 and V is TRBV5-1; TRBD2 agrees at 8 bases. With V trimmed by 0 bases and J by 6 bases, 5 bases remained unmatched. The V gene's germline CDR1 is SGHRS and CDR2 YFSETQ. The CDR3 totals 15 residues. The CDR3 bases are TGCGCCAGCAGCTTGGCGGGAGGGCCGGGCAATGAGCAGTTCTTC. Translation gives CASSLAGGPGNEQFF.

This chain links TRBV7-2 with TRBJ2-3; 11 bases line up with TRBD2. This CDR3 spans 17 amino acids. The germline V gene has CDR1 SGHTA and CDR2 FQGNSA. The V segment lost 4 bases and the J segment 0 bases; nucleotides outside the gene matches: 6. The CDR3: CASSSGTSGTSTDTQYF. The CDR3 DNA follows: TGTGCCAGCAGCTCAGGGACTAGCGGAACTAGCACAGATACGCAGTATTTT.